These 28 T cell receptor beta chains were sequenced from one sample in a study of blood T cells in healthy people across ages. A sample-barcoded 5' primer and a J-beta primer mix were used in a second PCR of roughly 7 to 11 cycles. One entry per CDR3 protein results from TCRdb running MiXCR on the 5' RACE reads. Among under 2,000,000 distinct CDR3 sequences listed, around half were seen once. The sequenced sample consisted of blood. These receptors all stem from a woman between 40 and 50 years old in good health.

The CDR3 DNA follows: TGTGCCAGCAGCTTAGGGGTGGGATCCTTCGCCCATGAGCAGTTCTTC. Amino acid sequence: CASSLGVGSFAHEQFF. The rearrangement uses TRBV7-2 and TRBJ2-1; D is undetermined. Looked up from germline, CDR1 is SGHTA and CDR2 is FQGNSA. The CDR3 runs to 16 residues. V was pared by 1 base and J by 8 bases, with 18 bases between.

J is TRBJ2-7 and V is TRBV4-3; the match to TRBD1 covers 12 bases. The CDR3 spans 19 residues. The germline V gene encodes CDR1 LGHNA and CDR2 YSLEER. With V trimmed by 1 base and J by 2 bases, 12 bases remained unmatched. The CDR3 nucleotides read TGCGCCAGCAGCCAAGTGCCCACCCTAGGGACAGGGGGCGCCTACGAGCAGTACTTC. Protein: CASSQVPTLGTGGAYEQYF.

Only a few counts were recorded for this clonotype. The chain links TRBV29-1 to TRBJ2-1; no firm D call. The CDR3 is 13 amino acids. CDR1 is SQVTM, CDR2 ANQGSEA, per germline. Trimming pared 4 bases from V and 8 bases from J, leaving 15 bases between. The CDR3 DNA sequence: TGCAGCGTTGGAGAGACTGTAATCTATGAGCAGTTCTTC. This encodes CSVGETVIYEQFF.

V usage is TRBV4-2 and J usage is TRBJ2-7, with 10 bases aligning to TRBD2. TRBJ2-5 matches the DNA end more closely, so the J call is doubtful. CDR1 and CDR2 from the germline V gene are LGHNA and YNFKEQ. The CDR3 loop spans 15 amino acids. Written as DNA, the CDR3 is TGTGCCAGCAGCCAAGATCGGACTAGCGGACAGACCCAGTACTTC. This encodes CASSQDRTSGQTQYF.

The genes are TRBV5-6 and TRBJ1-5; perhaps TRBD1 as D (5 bases). The V and J ends lost 0 bases and 11 bases respectively, with 18 bases between them. The CDR3 spans 15 residues. CDR1 and CDR2 (germline): SGHDT, YYEEEE. The CDR3: CASSLGGQGNLAQHF. Here the CDR3 DNA reads TGTGCCAGCAGCTTGGGGGGTCAGGGCAATTTAGCCCAGCATTTT.

There are a few counts of this clonotype. V usage is TRBV19 and J usage is TRBJ1-4; D is uncertain. V lost 6 bases to trimming and J lost 0 bases, with 14 bases between them. This CDR3 is 16 amino acids long. Per germline, CDR1 LNHDA and CDR2 SQIVND (reference sequence). The CDR3 region is CASSRRSGATNEKLFF. CDR3 DNA: TGTGCCAGTAGCCGACGATCAGGAGCAACTAATGAAAAACTGTTTTTT.

The rearrangement joins TRBV5-6 to TRBJ2-7; 8 bases map to TRBD1. The CDR3 extends over 15 amino acids. The V segment lost 0 bases and the J segment 6 bases; nucleotides outside the gene matches: 8. The germline gives CDR1 SGHDT, CDR2 YYEEEE. The CDR3 sequence: CASSLVRGRRSEQYF. CDR3 nucleotide sequence: TGTGCCAGCAGCTTGGTCAGGGGGCGCCGTTCCGAGCAGTACTTC.

V usage is TRBV7-9 and J usage is TRBJ2-3; no clear D. This CDR3 has 13 residues. With 5 bases removed from V and 2 bases from J, the gap between germline ends came to 8 bases. Germline CDR1 SEHNR, CDR2 FQNEAQ (reference sequence). CDR3 residues: CASSGRHTDTQYF. The CDR3 DNA reads as TGTGCCAGCAGCGGACGTCACACAGATACGCAGTATTTT.

The chain recombines TRBV6-1 with TRBJ2-4; the D gene is possibly TRBD2 (5 bases). The J call may be incorrect, as the DNA end agrees better with TRBJ2-7. Germline CDR1 and CDR2: MNHNS and SASEGT. This CDR3 comprises 16 residues. Here the CDR3 DNA reads TGTGCCAGCAGTCACCCCGGTTCCCCGGCGGGCTACGAGCAGTACTTC. Translation gives CASSHPGSPAGYEQYF.

This clonotype occurred a few times. The rearrangement joins TRBV20-1 to TRBJ2-5; 7 positions match TRBD2. The better agreement between TRBJ2-7 and the DNA end casts doubt on the J call. In germline, CDR1 is DFQATT, CDR2 SNEGSKA (reference sequence). The CDR3 consists of 14 residues. The CDR3: CSASTQAGEDEQYF. The CDR3 bases are TGCAGTGCTAGCACCCAGGCGGGGGAGGACGAGCAGTACTTC.

This clonotype was detected a few times. The chain recombines TRBV12-5 with TRBJ2-5; D is unresolved. The CDR3 totals 14 residues. Trimming shortened V by 1 base and J by 5 bases, and 11 bases separated the two germline ends. The germline V gene has CDR1 LGHNT and CDR2 FRNRAP. This chain's CDR3 is CASGLARKYETQYF. For the CDR3, the DNA is TGTGCTAGTGGTTTGGCAAGGAAGTATGAGACCCAGTACTTC.

The rearrangement joins TRBV7-2 to TRBJ2-5; 7 bases match TRBD1. The CDR3 extends over 14 amino acids. J was trimmed by 1 base and V by 6 bases; bases with no gene match: 5. Per germline, CDR1 SGHTA and CDR2 FQGNSA. In DNA form, the CDR3 reads TGTGCCAGCAGAACAGGGGTCCGCCAAGAGACCCAGTACTTC. It translates to CASRTGVRQETQYF.

This chain links TRBV20-1 with TRBJ2-1; tentatively, D is TRBD2 (6 bases). The CDR3 loop spans 14 amino acids. Germline CDR1 DFQATT, CDR2 SNEGSKA (reference sequence). Trimming removed 7 bases from V and 0 bases from J, with 13 bases in between. DNA for the CDR3: TGCAGTGGTGCCCTCGGGGGCTCCTACAATGAGCAGTTCTTC. It translates to CSGALGGSYNEQFF.

V usage is TRBV20-1 and J usage is TRBJ2-5; D ambiguous. Looked up from germline, CDR1 is DFQATT and CDR2 is SNEGSKA (reference sequence). The V end lost 0 bases, the J end lost 2 bases, and 7 bases lay between the germline ends. This CDR3 contains 13 residues. The CDR3, as DNA: TGCAGTGCTAGAGACATAGTTCAAGAGACCCAGTACTTC. It codes for CSARDIVQETQYF.

The V gene is TRBV20-1, the J gene TRBJ2-7; a weak D match, TRBD1 (5 bases). V was cut by 4 bases and J by 5 bases, with 12 bases left in between. The CDR3 is 12 amino acids. CDR1 is DFQATT, CDR2 SNEGSKA, per germline (reference sequence). The CDR3 bases are TGCAGTGCTACGCAGACAGCACACGAGCAGTACTTC. Translating it yields CSATQTAHEQYF.

This CDR3 is CASSPLGQGRDQETQYF. In DNA form, the CDR3 reads TGTGCCAGCAGTCCCCTAGGACAGGGGAGGGACCAAGAGACCCAGTACTTC. This chain connects TRBV27 to TRBJ2-5; the match to TRBD1 covers 9 bases. Germline V gives CDR1 MNHEY, CDR2 SMNVEV (reference sequence). This CDR3 has 17 residues. J gave up 0 bases and V 5 bases, and 10 bases lay outside the gene matches.

V usage is TRBV20-1 and J usage is TRBJ1-2; tentatively, D is TRBD1 (5 bases). Germline loops: CDR1 DFQATT, CDR2 SNEGSKA (reference sequence). CDR3 length: 12 amino acids. V lost 5 bases and J lost 4, with 11 bases in between. The CDR3 is CSAGGIAYGYTF. CDR3 DNA sequence: TGCAGTGCTGGGGGGATAGCCTATGGCTACACCTTC.

This clonotype was seen a handful of times. The chain employs TRBV27 and TRBJ2-1; D is unresolved. From germline, CDR1 is MNHEY and CDR2 SMNVEV (reference sequence). The CDR3 is 17 amino acids. The V gene lost 0 bases and the J gene lost 0 bases, with 12 bases spanning the gap. CDR3 loop: CASSLSRRLSSYNEQFF. The DNA for the CDR3 is TGTGCCAGCAGTTTATCGCGACGGTTGAGCTCCTACAATGAGCAGTTCTTC.

This rearrangement joins TRBV2 to TRBJ1-2; no definite D call. The CDR3 spans 13 residues. The ends were cut back, 3 bases at V and 3 bases at J, with 8 bases in the middle. Per the germline V gene, CDR1 is SNHLY and CDR2 is FYNNEI. Here the CDR3 reads CASSDAIDYGYTF. The CDR3 DNA sequence: TGTGCCAGCAGTGACGCGATAGACTATGGCTACACCTTC.

V usage is TRBV29-1 and J usage is TRBJ1-4; no clear D. Trimming removed 5 bases at V and 5 bases at J, with 3 bases between. The CDR3 spans 10 residues. Germline CDR1 is SQVTM and CDR2 is ANQGSEA. This CDR3 is CSVLNEKLFF. CDR3 nucleotides: TGCAGCGTTCTGAATGAAAAACTGTTTTTT. The full variable domain, in which reference TRBV29-1 and TRBJ1-4 provide the parts outside the CDR3, is SAVISQKPSRDICQRGTSLTIQCQVDSQVTMMFWYRQQPGQSLTLIATANQGSEATYESGFVIDKFPISRPNLTFSTLTVSNMSPEDSSIYLCSVLNEKLFFGSGTQLSVL.

The V gene is TRBV10-3, the J gene TRBJ2-7; D unresolved. The CDR3 sequence is 11 residues long. Trimming stripped 1 base from V and 5 bases from J, with 3 bases between. The V gene's germline CDR1 is ENHRY and CDR2 SYGVKD. CDR3 region: CAISEYDEQYF. DNA of the CDR3: TGTGCCATCAGTGAGTACGACGAGCAGTACTTC.

V and J are TRBV5-1 and TRBJ1-6, with TRBD1 matching 9 bases. The CDR3 has 14 residues. V gave up 3 bases and J gave up 13 bases; unmatched junction bases: 8. From germline, CDR1 is SGHRS and CDR2 YFSETQ. CDR3 residues: CASSWTGEIPPLHF. CDR3 in DNA: TGCGCCAGCAGCTGGACAGGGGAAATTCCTCCCCTCCACTTT.

This CDR3 is CSALGTGELDTQYF. The CDR3 region has the DNA TGCAGTGCCCTTGGGACAGGGGAGTTAGATACGCAGTATTTT. V gene TRBV20-1 combines with J gene TRBJ2-3; TRBD1 matches 10 bases. The CDR3 has 14 residues. Germline-derived CDR1 and CDR2 are DFQATT and SNEGSKA (reference sequence). V lost 6 bases to trimming and J lost 5 bases; unmatched junction nucleotides: 8.

This clonotype has ten or more counts. The chain has TRBV7-2 and TRBJ2-1; D is undetermined. Trimming took 3 bases from V and 0 from J, leaving 9 bases between them. The CDR3 is 15 residues long. CDR1 is SGHTA and CDR2 is FQGNSA in the germline V gene. CDR3 sequence: CASSLTPSSYNEQFF. DNA of the CDR3: TGTGCCAGCAGCTTGACACCGAGCTCCTACAATGAGCAGTTCTTC.

This clonotype was detected a few times. The chain couples TRBV5-5 to TRBJ2-1; no definite D call. The CDR3 has 11 amino acids. Per the germline V gene, CDR1 is SGHKS and CDR2 is YYEKEE (reference sequence). V lost 4 bases and J 10 bases, leaving 9 bases between the germline ends. CDR3 DNA: TGTGCCAGCAGCAACTGGGCGGAGCAGTTCTTC. Translation gives CASSNWAEQFF.

The chain links TRBV6-6 to TRBJ2-1; D is perhaps TRBD2 (6 bases). The CDR3 length is 16 residues. Trimming shortened V by 2 bases and J by 0 bases, and 11 bases separated the two germline ends. Germline V lookup: CDR1 MNHNY, CDR2 SVGAGI (reference sequence). CDR3 DNA sequence: TGTGCCAGCAGTTACAGAACTAGCCTCTCCTACAATGAGCAGTTCTTC. Translating it yields CASSYRTSLSYNEQFF.

The J gene is TRBJ2-1, the V gene TRBV20-1; D not certain. Germline V CDR1 and CDR2: DFQATT, SNEGSKA (reference sequence). V shed 3 bases and J shed 9 bases, with 15 bases lying between them. CDR3 length equals 13 residues. This CDR3 reads CSARAPQRFEQFF. The CDR3 DNA sequence: TGCAGTGCTAGGGCCCCTCAAAGGTTTGAGCAGTTCTTC.

In this sample, this clonotype turned up a few times. The chain joins TRBV27 to TRBJ2-7, with D tentatively TRBD2 (6 bases). CDR1 is MNHEY, CDR2 SMNVEV, per germline (reference sequence). V gave up 6 bases and J gave up 7 bases, with 13 bases separating them. The CDR3 covers 12 residues. CDR3 region: CASSPREGEQYF. CDR3 nucleotides: TGTGCCAGCAGCCCGCGGGAAGGGGAGCAGTACTTC.